Below, 32 T cell receptor beta chains from the same sample are listed, as sequenced in a study of T cell responses to AZD1222 COVID-19 vaccine. The data were produced by immunoSEQ multiplex PCR, yet TCRdb's version contains in-frame clones alone and is incomplete. The sample gives over 95,000 clones, more than 75% of which show up once; around 3% is in the top ten. The input for sequencing was peripheral blood, taken on day 0 of AZD1222 vaccination. Receptors were obtained from an adult in good health.

The chain combines TRBV19 with TRBJ2-2; the D call may be TRBD1 or TRBD2 (6 bases each). In germline, CDR1 is LNHDA, CDR2 SQIVND (reference sequence). The CDR3 is 12 residues long. Trimming cost V 7 bases and J 9 bases, with 12 bases left between them. In nucleotides, the CDR3 is TGTGCCAGTAAGGAGGGGGAGCGGGAGCTGTTTTTT. This sequence encodes CASKEGERELFF.

This clone was counted a single time. V is TRBV7-5 and J is TRBJ2-5; TRBD1, the table's D call, was not compared with the DNA. TRBV7-5 is a pseudogene segment. The CDR3 runs to 16 residues. CDR3 bases: TGTGCCAGAAGAACACCCGGGACAGGGTACCAAGAGACCCAGTACTTC. It codes for CARRTPGTGYQETQYF.

This chain links TRBV2 with TRBJ2-1; D unresolved. V was cut by 6 bases and J by 2 bases, with 14 bases left in between. This CDR3 spans 15 amino acids. Germline loops: CDR1 SNHLY, CDR2 FYNNEI. The CDR3 nucleotides are TGTGCCAGCAGCAAAGCGTCTCCGACCTACAATGAGCAGTTCTTC. Its translation: CASSKASPTYNEQFF. The whole variable domain, filled in from reference TRBV2 and TRBJ2-1, reads EPEVTQTPSHQVTQMGQEVILRCVPISNHLYFYWYRQILGQKVEFLVSFYNNEISEKSEIFDDQFSVERPDGSNFTLKIRSTKLEDSAMYFCASSKASPTYNEQFFGPGTRLTVL.

The chain combines TRBV5-4 with TRBJ2-7; D remains unclear. The CDR3 totals 12 residues. In germline, CDR1 is SGHNT, CDR2 YYREEE (reference sequence). The germline V and J ends were trimmed by 1 base and 1 base, with 3 bases remaining between them. The CDR3 sequence: CASSLYSYEQYF. The CDR3 DNA reads as TGTGCCAGCAGCTTGTATTCCTACGAGCAGTACTTC.

V is TRBV5-5 and J is TRBJ2-3, with D tentatively TRBD2 (5 bases). Per the germline V gene, CDR1 is SGHKS and CDR2 is YYEKEE (reference sequence). V was trimmed by 3 bases and J by 8 bases, leaving 13 bases between them. CDR3 length: 13 amino acids. The CDR3 DNA reads TGTGCCAGCAGCTCTGGAGGTCTGGGTACGCAGTATTTT. This gives the protein CASSSGGLGTQYF.

The rearrangement joins TRBV24-1 to TRBJ1-4; unclear D gene. The germline gives CDR1 KGHDR, CDR2 SFDVKD. This CDR3 spans 13 amino acids. Trimming pared 5 bases from V and 15 bases from J, leaving 18 bases between. CDR3 sequence: CATSVPLGGRVFF. The DNA of the CDR3 is TGTGCCACCAGTGTCCCCCTGGGTGGGAGGGTGTTTTTT.

This chain's CDR3 is CASSMGTSGRHQETQYF. The DNA of the CDR3 is TGTGCCAGTAGTATGGGGACTAGCGGGAGACACCAAGAGACCCAGTACTTC. The chain uses TRBV19 and TRBJ2-5, with 14 positions matching TRBD2. V dropped 3 bases and J dropped 0; count of bases not matched to a gene: 3. The germline CDR1 and CDR2 sequences are LNHDA and SQIVND (reference sequence). CDR3 length equals 17 residues.

The gene calls are TRBV4-1 and TRBJ1-2; 7 nucleotides line up with TRBD1. The CDR3 runs to 17 residues. The germline V gene has CDR1 MGHRA and CDR2 YSYEKL. The junction had 13 bases not matched to a gene; V was cut back by 3 bases and J by 3 bases. CDR3 region: CASSHAGQAQGDYGYTF. The CDR3 DNA reads as TGCGCCAGCAGCCACGCTGGACAGGCACAGGGAGACTATGGCTACACCTTC.

This chain uses TRBV3-1 (or the pseudogene TRBV3-2) with TRBJ2-7, with 7 positions matching TRBD2. In germline, CDR1 is LGHDT, CDR2 YNNKEL (reference sequence). After removal of 3 bases from V and 2 bases from J, the junction contained 10 bases not matched to a gene. The CDR3 consists of 16 residues. Written as DNA, the CDR3 is TGTGCCAGCAGCCAGACAAGCGGGACCAGGCCCTACGAGCAGTACTTC. Translated, it gives CASSQTSGTRPYEQYF.

This rearrangement joins TRBV28 to TRBJ1-2; D unresolved. The CDR3 sequence is 16 residues long. Germline CDR1 is MDHEN and CDR2 is SYDVKM. Trimming took off 3 bases at V and 0 bases at J, with 14 bases between the two ends. The CDR3 bases are TGTGCCAGCAGTTTTGGGTTTTCGGAGGCTAACTATGGCTACACCTTC. The encoded protein is CASSFGFSEANYGYTF.

In its sample, this clone was seen once. The chain recombines TRBV15 with TRBJ1-2; a weak D match, TRBD1 (5 bases). The CDR3 sequence is 15 residues long. CDR1 is LNHNV, CDR2 YYDKDF, per germline (reference sequence). Trimming left V 5 bases short and J 4 bases short, with 17 bases between. The CDR3 is CATSPRGGAGYGYTF. The CDR3 DNA sequence: TGTGCCACCAGCCCCCGAGGAGGGGCTGGCTATGGCTACACCTTC.

The chain has TRBV2 and TRBJ2-6; D unresolved. Per the germline V gene, CDR1 is SNHLY and CDR2 is FYNNEI. The CDR3 length is 13 residues. Trimming pared 4 bases from V and 7 bases from J, leaving 8 bases between. The CDR3: CASSAGLANVLTF. CDR3 sequence (DNA): TGTGCCAGCAGTGCCGGGCTAGCCAACGTCCTGACTTTC.

The chain links TRBV30 to TRBJ2-5; 8 bases match TRBD1. The germline V gene encodes CDR1 GTSNPN and CDR2 SVGIG (reference sequence). Trimming at V came to 5 bases and at J to 5 bases, leaving 7 bases not matched to a gene. This CDR3 spans 13 amino acids. The CDR3 sequence: CAWDGQGMETQYF. The CDR3 DNA is TGTGCCTGGGACGGACAGGGCATGGAGACCCAGTACTTC.

This CDR3 is CATSDTSIPNEQFF. CDR3 bases: TGTGCCACCAGTGACACGTCGATTCCCAATGAGCAGTTCTTC. The rearrangement links TRBV24-1 to TRBJ2-1; D unresolved. This CDR3 has 14 residues. Germline lookup yields CDR1 KGHDR and CDR2 SFDVKD. The V end lost 4 bases, the J end lost 6 bases, and 12 bases lay between the germline ends.

This sequence joins TRBV6-2 or TRBV6-3 and TRBJ2-2, with TRBD2 as a possible D gene (5 bases). The CDR3 consists of 14 residues. Trimming took off 6 bases at V and 6 bases at J, with 14 bases between the two ends. The germline V gene encodes CDR1 MNHEY and CDR2 SVGEGT. Here the CDR3 reads CASSGNSGAGELFF. Here the CDR3 DNA reads TGTGCCAGCAGCGGGAATTCTGGGGCCGGGGAGCTGTTTTTT.

The sample holds a few counts of this clone. Here the CDR3 DNA reads TGTGCCACCAGTGATAACAACTCCTACGAGCAGTACTTC. This codes for CATSDNNSYEQYF. This sequence joins TRBV24-1 and TRBJ2-7; no definite D call. V was clipped by 3 bases and J by 0 bases, with 5 bases between them. Germline CDR1 is KGHDR and CDR2 is SFDVKD. CDR3 size: 13 residues.

The V call is TRBV7-2, the J call TRBJ2-3; D remains ambiguous. Germline V lookup: CDR1 SGHTA, CDR2 FQGNSA. The CDR3 covers 13 residues. Trimming pared 2 bases from V and 4 bases from J, leaving 7 bases between. For the CDR3, the DNA is TGTGCCAGCAGCTTACCGTTGCCAGATACGCAGTATTTT. Translated: CASSLPLPDTQYF.

This clone was seen only a few times. V and J are TRBV6-1 and TRBJ1-1; unclear D gene. This CDR3 contains 13 residues. The germline CDR1 and CDR2 sequences are MNHNS and SASEGT. V lost 2 bases, J lost 1 base, and 5 bases lay in between. In DNA form, the CDR3 reads TGTGCCAGCAGTGAACGGGAGAACACTGAAGCTTTCTTT. Residues: CASSERENTEAFF.

J is TRBJ2-1 and V is TRBV9, with 7 bases matching TRBD2. Unmatched junction bases numbered 16, after V lost 0 bases and J lost 1 base. Germline CDR1 and CDR2: SGDLS and YYNGEE. The CDR3 is 20 amino acids. This chain's CDR3 is CASSVVPRLADRDSYNEQFF. The CDR3 DNA reads as TGTGCCAGCAGCGTAGTCCCCCGGCTAGCGGACCGAGATTCCTACAATGAGCAGTTCTTC.

The chain has TRBV5-4 and TRBJ2-5; D is undetermined. The CDR3 runs to 14 residues. The ends were cut back, 2 bases at V and 2 bases at J, with 10 bases in the middle. The V gene's germline CDR1 is SGHNT and CDR2 YYREEE (reference sequence). Written as DNA, the CDR3 is TGTGCCAGCAGCTTTGGGAACTTTCAAGAGACCCAGTACTTC. It translates to CASSFGNFQETQYF.

V gene TRBV10-3 combines with J gene TRBJ1-6; possibly TRBD1 for D (5 bases). V dropped 3 bases and J dropped 9 bases, with 12 bases sitting between them. This CDR3 spans 14 amino acids. Germline loops: CDR1 ENHRY, CDR2 SYGVKD. The CDR3 nucleotides are TGTGCCATCAGTGATGTAGGGGTAGGTTCACCCCTCCACTTT. Translation gives CAISDVGVGSPLHF.

The V call is TRBV18, the J call TRBJ1-2; 7 nucleotides align to TRBD1. Germline values: CDR1 KGHSH, CDR2 LQKENI. The CDR3 contains 15 residues. Trimming cost V 3 bases and J 7 bases; bases outside gene matches: 11. The CDR3 sequence is CASSPRTGSYLGYTF. The CDR3 nucleotides are TGTGCCAGCTCACCCAGGACAGGATCCTATCTTGGCTACACCTTC.

V and J are TRBV24-1 and TRBJ2-4; 10 bases are shared with TRBD2. Looked up from germline, CDR1 is KGHDR and CDR2 is SFDVKD. This CDR3 has 15 amino acids. Trimming cost V 2 bases and J 7 bases; bases outside gene matches: 4. CDR3 amino acids: CATSDSGTSENIQYF. The CDR3 DNA follows: TGTGCCACCAGTGATTCCGGGACTAGCGAGAACATTCAGTACTTC.

V usage is TRBV11-1 and J usage is TRBJ2-7, with 8 bases identical to TRBD2. The CDR3 is made up of 16 amino acids. Germline assignment: CDR1 SGHAT and CDR2 FQDESV (reference sequence). J gave up 6 bases and V 2 bases, and 12 bases lay outside the gene matches. This CDR3 is CASSLMVRGLETEQYF. CDR3 coding DNA: TGTGCCAGCAGCTTAATGGTTCGGGGACTAGAAACCGAGCAGTACTTC.

The J gene is TRBJ1-4, the V gene TRBV10-3, with D uncertain. CDR1 and CDR2 from the germline V gene are ENHRY and SYGVKD. V lost 3 bases and J lost 16, with 12 bases in between. This CDR3 has 11 amino acids. The CDR3 loop reads CAISEGETRFF. The CDR3 nucleotides are TGTGCCATCAGTGAAGGAGAAACTAGGTTTTTT.

There are a few counts of this clone. The chain links TRBV7-3 to TRBJ2-1; 10 bases agree with TRBD2. This CDR3 spans 15 amino acids. V trimming: 5 bases; J trimming: 4 bases; junction bases outside the gene matches: 5. Germline loops: CDR1 SGHTA, CDR2 FQGTGA. This CDR3 reads CASSPGTSEYNEQFF. The DNA for the CDR3 is TGTGCCAGCAGCCCGGGGACTAGCGAGTACAATGAGCAGTTCTTC.

This clone occurred a few times. This CDR3 is CAWSVRVNTEAFF. CDR3 coding DNA: TGTGCCTGGAGTGTACGGGTGAACACTGAAGCTTTCTTT. This chain joins TRBV30 and TRBJ1-1; D not resolved. Germline CDR1 reads GTSNPN; CDR2 reads SVGIG (reference sequence). The CDR3 loop spans 13 amino acids. Between the trimmed V and J ends, which lost 0 bases and 0 bases, there was a span of 5 bases.

J is TRBJ2-6 and V is TRBV6-2 or TRBV6-3; perhaps TRBD1 as D (6 bases). Trimming took off 5 bases at V and 0 bases at J, with 14 bases between the two ends. The germline gives CDR1 MNHEY, CDR2 SVGEGT. The CDR3 is 17 residues long. The CDR3 reads CASSDGIRGSGANVLTF. CDR3 nucleotide sequence: TGTGCCAGCAGTGATGGGATCAGGGGCTCTGGGGCCAACGTCCTGACTTTC.

The chain links TRBV25-1 to TRBJ1-4, with 8 bases aligning to TRBD1. V was clipped by 6 bases and J by 8 bases; unmatched bases: 5. The CDR3 extends over 13 amino acids. Germline CDR1 is MGHDK and CDR2 is SYGVNS. The CDR3 loop is CASRDRVGEKLFF. CDR3 sequence (DNA): TGTGCCAGCAGGGACAGGGTAGGCGAAAAACTGTTTTTT.

This chain connects TRBV10-3 to TRBJ2-1; TRBD2 is a possible D gene (6 bases). The V end lost 7 bases, the J end lost 0 bases, and 7 bases lay between the germline ends. The CDR3 length is 13 residues. Germline CDR1 reads ENHRY; CDR2 reads SYGVKD. Here the CDR3 reads CAIMGGSYNEQFF. Here the CDR3 DNA reads TGTGCCATCATGGGGGGCTCCTACAATGAGCAGTTCTTC.

This clone was detected once. The rearrangement joins TRBV7-9 to TRBJ2-5; maybe TRBD2 (6 bases). CDR3 size: 13 residues. Germline V gene lookup returns CDR1 SEHNR and CDR2 FQNEAQ (reference sequence). Trimming took 0 bases from V and 5 from J, leaving 7 bases between them. The CDR3 is CASSLAGRETQYF. The CDR3 DNA sequence: TGTGCCAGCAGCTTAGCTGGGAGGGAGACCCAGTACTTC.

The chain couples TRBV6-5 to TRBJ2-2, with D maybe TRBD1 (6 bases). V lost 7 bases and J lost 4, with 13 bases in between. The germline V gene has CDR1 MNHEY and CDR2 SVGAGI. There are 14 residues in the CDR3. The CDR3 DNA reads TGTGCCAGCAATTTCGACAGGTCCACCGGGGAGCTGTTTTTT. Translation gives CASNFDRSTGELFF.